Below, 28 T cell receptor beta chains from the same sample are listed, as sequenced in a study of control samples from healthy donors and cancer patients. Generated by immunoSEQ multiplex PCR, the TCRdb table keeps only in-frame clones and is missing some. This table has roughly 120,000 clones, 93% appearing once. The specimen was blood. These receptors were obtained from a man between 25 and 39 years old in good health.

CDR3 region: CASERGSAAFF. The CDR3 nucleotides are TGTGCCAGTGAGAGGGGTAGTGCAGCTTTCTTT. V gene TRBV2 combines with J gene TRBJ1-1; a possible D gene is TRBD1 (5 bases). The CDR3 is 11 residues long. V shed 9 bases and J shed 10 bases, with 15 bases lying between them. CDR1 is SNHLY and CDR2 is FYNNEI in the germline V gene.

The rearrangement links TRBV5-5 to TRBJ2-1, with 9 bases lining up with TRBD2. The CDR3 is 14 amino acids. V was clipped by 4 bases and J by 6 bases; unmatched bases: 5. The germline gives CDR1 SGHKS, CDR2 YYEKEE (reference sequence). CDR3 sequence reads: CASSRLAGINEQFF. CDR3 bases: TGTGCCAGCAGCAGGCTAGCGGGGATCAATGAGCAGTTCTTC.

The CDR3 reads CASSSLLRTSYHTGELFF. In DNA form, the CDR3 reads TGTGCCAGCAGCTCTCTACTGCGGACTAGCTATCACACCGGGGAGCTGTTTTTT. The J gene is TRBJ2-2, the V gene TRBV7-2; 8 positions match TRBD2. The V gene's germline CDR1 is SGHTA and CDR2 FQGNSA. The CDR3 contains 18 residues. Trimming took 4 bases from V and 3 from J; bases not matched to a gene: 13.

The chain combines TRBV5-1 with TRBJ1-3, with 8 bases lining up with TRBD1. Trimming removed 4 bases from V and 2 bases from J; junction bases left unmatched: 8. The germline gives CDR1 SGHRS, CDR2 YFSETQ. CDR3 length: 16 amino acids. CDR3 protein: CASSTGQGAAGNTIYF. In nucleotides, the CDR3 is TGCGCCAGCAGCACCGGACAGGGAGCGGCTGGAAACACCATATATTTT.

The V call is TRBV7-3, the J call TRBJ2-5; maybe TRBD1 (6 bases). V was cut by 6 bases and J by 2 bases, with 10 bases left in between. The germline V gene encodes CDR1 SGHTA and CDR2 FQGTGA. The CDR3 runs to 13 residues. The CDR3, as DNA: TGTGCCAGCAGTTGGGGACATCAAGAGACCCAGTACTTC. Residues: CASSWGHQETQYF.

V usage is TRBV7-8 and J usage is TRBJ1-5, with 7 positions matching TRBD1. Germline CDR1 and CDR2: SGHVS and FQNEAQ. The CDR3 sequence is 15 residues long. The V and J ends lost 2 bases and 6 bases, in that order; junction bases with no gene match: 7. The CDR3 sequence: CASSLMVQGIQPQHF. CDR3 DNA sequence: TGTGCCAGCAGCTTAATGGTACAGGGGATTCAGCCCCAGCATTTT. Full variable domain (outside the CDR3, taken from reference TRBV7-8 and TRBJ1-5): GAGVSQSPRYKVAKRGQDVALRCDPISGHVSLFWYQQALGQGPEFLTYFQNEAQLDKSGLPSDRFFAERPEGSVSTLKIQRTQQEDSAVYLCASSLMVQGIQPQHFGDGTRLSIL.

V gene TRBV28 combines with J gene TRBJ2-2, with D possibly being TRBD1 (6 bases). In germline, CDR1 is MDHEN, CDR2 SYDVKM. The CDR3 has 13 residues. Between the trimmed V and J ends, which lost 6 bases and 6 bases, there was a span of 11 bases. CDR3 DNA sequence: TGTGCCAGCAGACAACAGGGTTCCGGGGAGCTGTTTTTT. Its translation is CASRQQGSGELFF.

This clone was seen a handful of times. The CDR3 here is CASSLRLGQPQHF. CDR3 DNA: TGTGCCAGCAGCTTGCGGTTAGGTCAGCCCCAGCATTTT. This chain connects TRBV7-6 to TRBJ1-5; D gene unclear. CDR1 SGHVS and CDR2 FNYEAQ come from the germline V gene. Trimming removed 3 bases from V and 6 bases from J, with 9 bases in between. This CDR3 is built from 13 residues.

The rearrangement uses TRBV18 and TRBJ1-2, with D tentatively TRBD1 (6 bases). Trimming took off 3 bases at V and 8 bases at J, with 13 bases between the two ends. The CDR3 sequence is 13 residues long. Germline CDR1 KGHSH, CDR2 LQKENI. CDR3 loop: CASSPHRAKGYTF. The CDR3 DNA reads as TGTGCCAGCTCACCCCACAGGGCTAAAGGCTACACCTTC.

CDR3 in DNA: TGTGCCAGCAGCCGGTCCGGAACCTACGAGCAGTACTTC. Its translation is CASSRSGTYEQYF. The chain joins TRBV7-9 to TRBJ2-7; the D is unclear. The CDR3 spans 13 residues. CDR1 SEHNR and CDR2 FQNEAQ come from the germline V gene (reference sequence). The germline V and J ends were trimmed by 5 bases and 2 bases, with 10 bases remaining between them.

This clone has a single count. V gene TRBV6-5 combines with J gene TRBJ1-2; 8 bases agree with TRBD1. The V segment lost 6 bases and the J segment 8 bases; nucleotides outside the gene matches: 14. The CDR3 runs 15 residues. Germline CDR1 and CDR2: MNHEY and SVGAGI. This CDR3 reads CASSAPGQGAGGYTF. The CDR3 DNA sequence: TGTGCCAGCAGCGCACCGGGGCAGGGGGCAGGGGGCTACACCTTC.

The chain is built from TRBV9 and TRBJ1-1; tentative D call: TRBD1 (5 bases). The CDR3 runs 15 residues. Germline V gene lookup returns CDR1 SGDLS and CDR2 YYNGEE. V was clipped by 0 bases and J by 14 bases, with 23 bases between them. The CDR3 DNA follows: TGTGCCAGCAGCGTAGGTGGGTGGCCGGGGCAACCAAACTTCTTT. Translating gives CASSVGGWPGQPNFF.

In DNA form, the CDR3 reads TGTGCCAGCAGTTTTTCAGGGGGCCTTGGAAACACCATATATTTT. Its translation is CASSFSGGLGNTIYF. The chain couples TRBV28 to TRBJ1-3; 8 bases align to TRBD1. V gave up 3 bases and J gave up 3 bases; unmatched junction bases: 4. This CDR3 is 15 amino acids long. The germline CDR1 and CDR2 sequences are MDHEN and SYDVKM.

The chain recombines TRBV14 with TRBJ2-3; D might be TRBD1 (5 bases). This CDR3 contains 18 residues. The V end was cut by 2 bases, the J end by 2 bases, with 20 bases between. Germline CDR1 SGHDN, CDR2 FVKESK. For the CDR3, the DNA is TGTGCCAGCAGCCAATGGGCCCGGCGGACAAGCTCCACAGATACGCAGTATTTT. This gives the protein CASSQWARRTSSTDTQYF.

J is TRBJ1-2 and V is TRBV11-2, with 8 bases identical to TRBD1. CDR1 is SGHAT, CDR2 FQNNGV, per germline. This CDR3 comprises 13 residues. V lost 3 bases, J lost 5 bases, and 2 bases stayed unmatched. This CDR3 is CASSFTGGYGYTF. The DNA of the CDR3 is TGTGCCAGCAGCTTTACAGGGGGGTATGGCTACACCTTC.

The chain couples TRBV11-2 to TRBJ2-5; D is possibly TRBD1 or TRBD2 (6 bases each). Trimming left V 9 bases short and J 4 bases short, with 21 bases between. This CDR3 comprises 15 residues. The germline V gene has CDR1 SGHAT and CDR2 FQNNGV. CDR3 nucleotides: TGTGCCAGGTGCAGGCTGGGGGGCCTTGGAGAGACCCAGTACTTC. This sequence encodes CARCRLGGLGETQYF.

This rearrangement joins TRBV7-6 to TRBJ1-4; no firm D call. The V gene lost 6 bases and the J gene lost 1 base, with 12 bases spanning the gap. The CDR3 totals 15 residues. CDR1 is SGHVS, CDR2 FNYEAQ, per germline. The CDR3 DNA reads TGTGCCAGCAGTCCTACATGGGGAACTAATGAAAAACTGTTTTTT. Translated: CASSPTWGTNEKLFF.

J is TRBJ1-5 and V is TRBV6-1; D not certain. The germline V gene encodes CDR1 MNHNS and CDR2 SASEGT. This CDR3 has 13 amino acids. V was trimmed by 8 bases and J by 5 bases, leaving 13 bases between them. CDR3 region: CASAASLHQPQHF. CDR3 coding DNA: TGTGCCAGCGCGGCGTCATTACATCAGCCCCAGCATTTT.

This clone has more than one count but fewer than ten. The chain joins TRBV9 to TRBJ1-1; D unclear. The CDR3 sequence is 14 residues long. Germline assignment: CDR1 SGDLS and CDR2 YYNGEE. V lost 0 bases, J lost 1 base, and 7 bases lay in between. The CDR3 bases are TGTGCCAGCAGCGTAGGGGCAGAGAACACTGAAGCTTTCTTT. Amino acids: CASSVGAENTEAFF.

The rearrangement uses TRBV11-1 and TRBJ2-3, with 9 bases lining up with TRBD2. This CDR3 has 15 amino acids. Germline-derived CDR1 and CDR2 are SGHAT and FQDESV (reference sequence). Losses at the gene ends were 3 bases for V and 5 bases for J; bases not matched to a gene: 6. The CDR3 here is CASSFGRGGGDTQYF. The CDR3 DNA sequence: TGTGCCAGCAGCTTTGGGCGGGGGGGCGGAGATACGCAGTATTTT.

The genes are TRBV11-2 and TRBJ2-3, with 8 bases lining up with TRBD1. V lost 4 bases and J lost 3; bases outside the gene matches: 18. The length of the CDR3 is 19 residues. Germline loops: CDR1 SGHAT, CDR2 FQNNGV. The CDR3 DNA reads as TGTGCCAGCAGCTCCCCTACAGGGGGAAGGCCCGGAAGGACAGATACGCAGTATTTT. Residues: CASSSPTGGRPGRTDTQYF.

V usage is TRBV12-2 and J usage is TRBJ2-7; whether TRBD2, the table's D call, matches the DNA was not checked. TRBV12-2 is shown as a pseudogene. CDR3 length: 14 residues. The CDR3 protein is CASRLADGVYEQYV. CDR3 in DNA: TGTGCAAGTCGCTTAGCCGACGGAGTCTACGAGCAGTACGTC.

V gene TRBV5-6 combines with J gene TRBJ1-6; D not certain. This CDR3 contains 16 residues. Germline CDR1 is SGHDT and CDR2 is YYEEEE. V was clipped by 5 bases and J by 5 bases, with 17 bases between them. The CDR3: CASSLQQRLDNSPLHF. The CDR3 DNA is TGTGCCAGCAGTCTACAACAGAGATTGGATAATTCACCCCTCCACTTT.

This clone has just one count. The rearrangement links TRBV7-9 to TRBJ1-4; 8 bases fit TRBD1. CDR1 is SEHNR, CDR2 FQNEAQ, per germline (reference sequence). The CDR3 loop spans 15 amino acids. Trimming at V came to 4 bases and at J to 6 bases, leaving 7 bases not matched to a gene. CDR3 protein: CASSYRTGFDEKLFF. CDR3 nucleotide sequence: TGTGCCAGCAGCTACCGGACAGGGTTCGATGAAAAACTGTTTTTT. The entire variable domain, with the rest obtained from reference TRBV7-9 and TRBJ1-4, is as follows: DTGVSQNPRHKITKRGQNVTFRCDPISEHNRLYWYRQTLGQGPEFLTYFQNEAQLEKSRLLSDRFSAERPKGSFSTLEIQRTEQGDSAMYLCASSYRTGFDEKLFFGSGTQLSVL.

DNA of the CDR3: TGTGCCAGCAGGGGGACAGGGACTCTCGAAGCTTTCTTT. This codes for CASRGTGTLEAFF. The J gene is TRBJ1-1, the V gene TRBV6-5; TRBD1 matches at 9 bases. The germline V gene has CDR1 MNHEY and CDR2 SVGAGI. The CDR3 extends over 13 amino acids. V dropped 6 bases and J dropped 8; count of bases not matched to a gene: 7.

V gene TRBV4-2 combines with J gene TRBJ2-2, with 12 bases matching TRBD2. Trimming took 0 bases from V and 1 from J; bases not matched to a gene: 9. The CDR3 sequence is 20 residues long. The germline V gene encodes CDR1 LGHNA and CDR2 YNFKEQ. CDR3 nucleotide sequence: TGTGCCAGCAGCCAAGATAAGGGCGGACTAGCGGGGTTGAACACCGGGGAGCTGTTTTTT. Its translation: CASSQDKGGLAGLNTGELFF.

The V call is TRBV5-4, the J call TRBJ2-7; D call uncertain. The V end lost 2 bases, the J end lost 6 bases, and 18 bases lay between the germline ends. Germline V gene lookup returns CDR1 SGHNT and CDR2 YYREEE (reference sequence). The CDR3 is 15 residues long. CDR3 nucleotides: TGTGCCAGCAGCTTTCCGGGTTATGGTCTGGGCGAGCAGTACTTC. Translating gives CASSFPGYGLGEQYF.

In DNA form, the CDR3 reads TGTGCCAGCGGGGGAGGACACACTGAAGCTTTCTTT. Its protein is CASGGGHTEAFF. The chain has TRBV6-5 and TRBJ1-1, with D maybe TRBD1 (5 bases). CDR3 length equals 12 residues. CDR1 is MNHEY and CDR2 is SVGAGI in the germline V gene. Trimming shortened V by 8 bases and J by 3 bases, and 10 bases separated the two germline ends.